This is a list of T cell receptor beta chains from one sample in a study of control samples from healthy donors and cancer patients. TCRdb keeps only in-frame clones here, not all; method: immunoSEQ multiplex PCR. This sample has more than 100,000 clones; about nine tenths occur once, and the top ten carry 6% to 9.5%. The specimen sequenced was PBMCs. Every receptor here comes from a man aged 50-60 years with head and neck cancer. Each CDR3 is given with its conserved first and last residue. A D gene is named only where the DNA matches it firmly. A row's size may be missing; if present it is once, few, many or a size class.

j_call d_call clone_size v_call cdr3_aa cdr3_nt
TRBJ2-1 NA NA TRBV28 CASSQPGSALNEQFF TGTGCCAGCAGCCAACCGGGCAGTGCTTTAAATGAGCAGTTCTTC
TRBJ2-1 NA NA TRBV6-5 CASSRVSNEQFF TGTGCCAGCAGCAGGGTTTCGAATGAGCAGTTCTTC
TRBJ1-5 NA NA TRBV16 CASSANEGSQPQHF TGTGCCAGCAGCGCAAACGAGGGAAGTCAGCCCCAGCATTTT
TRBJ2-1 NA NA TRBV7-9 CASSLGTPFGDEQFF TGTGCCAGCAGCTTAGGTACCCCTTTCGGGGATGAGCAGTTCTTC
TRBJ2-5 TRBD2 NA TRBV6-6 CASSYPGTSGKGTQYF TGTGCCAGCAGTTACCCAGGGACTAGCGGGAAGGGGACCCAGTACTTC
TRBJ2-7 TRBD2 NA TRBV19 CASSPGLAGGLWSSYEQYF TGTGCCAGTAGCCCGGGACTAGCGGGAGGATTATGGAGCTCCTACGAGCAGTACTTC
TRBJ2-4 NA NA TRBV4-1 CASSQDQGIQYF TGCGCCAGCAGCCAAGATCAGGGCATTCAGTACTTC
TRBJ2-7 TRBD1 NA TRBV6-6 CASSDRGREQYF TGTGCCAGCAGTGACAGGGGGCGAGAGCAGTACTTC
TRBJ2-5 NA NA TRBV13 CASSPQWGLGETQYF TGTGCCAGCAGCCCGCAGTGGGGGTTAGGGGAGACCCAGTACTTC
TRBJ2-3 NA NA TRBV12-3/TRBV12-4 CASRRTRTDTQYF TGTGCCAGCAGACGGACACGCACAGATACGCAGTATTTT
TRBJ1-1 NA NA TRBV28 CASSLREGAFF TGTGCCAGCAGTTTACGGGAGGGAGCTTTCTTT
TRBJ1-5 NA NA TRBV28 CASIEGQGFQPQHF TGTGCCAGCATTGAGGGGCAGGGGTTTCAGCCCCAGCATTTT
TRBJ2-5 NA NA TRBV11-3 CASSLDPWETQYF TGTGCCAGCAGCTTAGATCCTTGGGAGACCCAGTACTTC
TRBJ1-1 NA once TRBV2 CASSAGSNTEAFF TGTGCCAGCAGTGCCGGGTCGAACACTGAAGCTTTCTTT
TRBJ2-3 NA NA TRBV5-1 CASSFNGPTDTQYF TGCGCCAGCAGCTTCAACGGACCCACAGATACGCAGTATTTT
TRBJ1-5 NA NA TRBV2 CASRDSQPQHF TGTGCCAGCAGGGATAGTCAGCCCCAGCATTTT
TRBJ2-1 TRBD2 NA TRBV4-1 CASSQILGTSGSSYNEQFF TGCGCCAGCAGCCAAATATTAGGGACTAGCGGGAGCTCCTACAATGAGCAGTTCTTC
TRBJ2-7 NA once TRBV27 CASSESWDFVYEQYF TGTGCCAGCAGTGAGAGCTGGGATTTCGTCTACGAGCAGTACTTC
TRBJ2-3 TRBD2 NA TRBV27 CASSFLPSGETDTQYF TGTGCCAGCAGTTTCCTCCCTAGCGGGGAAACAGATACGCAGTATTTT
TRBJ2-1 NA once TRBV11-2 CASSPTNEQFF TGTGCCAGCAGCCCCACCAATGAGCAGTTCTTC
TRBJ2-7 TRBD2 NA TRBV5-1 CASSFGLAVYEQYF TGCGCCAGCAGCTTCGGACTAGCGGTCTACGAGCAGTACTTC
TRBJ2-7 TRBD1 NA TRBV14 CASSLQGATYEQYF TGTGCCAGCAGTCTTCAGGGGGCCACCTACGAGCAGTACTTC
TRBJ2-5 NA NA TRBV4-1 CASSQDGDGGETQYF TGCGCCAGCAGCCAAGATGGGGACGGGGGAGAGACCCAGTACTTC
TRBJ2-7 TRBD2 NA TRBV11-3 CASSLGGGREQYF TGTGCCAGCAGCCTAGGCGGGGGTCGGGAGCAGTACTTC
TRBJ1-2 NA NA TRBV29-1 CSVEPGNYGYTF TGCAGCGTTGAACCGGGAAACTATGGCTACACCTTC
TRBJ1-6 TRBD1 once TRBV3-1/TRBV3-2 CASSSRDRGNSPLHF TGTGCCAGCAGCTCCCGGGACAGGGGAAATTCACCCCTCCACTTT
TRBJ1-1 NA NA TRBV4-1 CASSQGGGLNTEAFF TGCGCCAGCAGCCAGGGAGGGGGTCTGAACACTGAAGCTTTCTTT